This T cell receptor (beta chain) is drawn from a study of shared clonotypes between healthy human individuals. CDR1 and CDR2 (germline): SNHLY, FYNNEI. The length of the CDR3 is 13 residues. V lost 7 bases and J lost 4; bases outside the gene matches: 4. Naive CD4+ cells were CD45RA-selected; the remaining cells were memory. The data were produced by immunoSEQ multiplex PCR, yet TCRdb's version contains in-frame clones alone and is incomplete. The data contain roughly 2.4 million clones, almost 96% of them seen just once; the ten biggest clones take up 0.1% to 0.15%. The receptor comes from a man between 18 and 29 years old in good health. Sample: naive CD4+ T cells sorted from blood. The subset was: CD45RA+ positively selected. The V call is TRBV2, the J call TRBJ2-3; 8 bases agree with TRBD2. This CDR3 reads CASNKRESDTQYF. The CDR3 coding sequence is TGTGCCAGCAACAAGCGGGAGTCAGATACGCAGTATTTT.